Following are 14 T cell receptor beta chains from one sample sequenced in a study of T cells in localized non-small cell lung cancer. Measured with immunoSEQ multiplex PCR; TCRdb has only the in-frame clones, and not every one. This repertoire shows 15,000 or so clones, about 80% found once; its top ten account for 4.1%. The sequences come from peripheral blood, collected before any cancer treatment. The source is a female donor over 55 with stage I squamous cell lung carcinoma.

The rearrangement joins TRBV5-1 to TRBJ2-7; the D gene could be TRBD1 or TRBD2 (5 bases each). Germline V gene lookup returns CDR1 SGHRS and CDR2 YFSETQ. V dropped 6 bases and J dropped 4 bases, with 23 bases sitting between them. This CDR3 contains 16 residues. CDR3 in DNA: TGCGCCAGCACCCCTGGGCGGTGGGACGATCCTTACGAGCAGTACTTC. Translation gives CASTPGRWDDPYEQYF.

This rearrangement joins TRBV25-1 to TRBJ1-2, with 8 bases identical to TRBD1. From germline, CDR1 is MGHDK and CDR2 SYGVNS. CDR3 length equals 17 residues. Germline trimming cut 3 bases from V and 7 bases from J; bases unmatched to any gene: 16. The chain's CDR3 is CASSDPTGQGPTFGYTF. The CDR3 DNA sequence: TGTGCCAGCAGTGACCCCACCGGACAGGGCCCTACATTTGGCTACACCTTC.

The genes are TRBV5-1 and TRBJ2-1; no clear D gene. The CDR3 totals 16 residues. Trimming removed 4 bases from V and 0 bases from J, with 14 bases in between. CDR1 is SGHRS, CDR2 YFSETQ, per germline. CDR3 DNA: TGCGCCAGCAGCCGTTCCAGCTTTAGCTCCTACAATGAGCAGTTCTTC. Translating gives CASSRSSFSSYNEQFF.

The genes are TRBV30 and TRBJ2-3; D is undetermined. This CDR3 comprises 10 residues. V shed 2 bases and J shed 5 bases, with 2 bases lying between them. Germline values: CDR1 GTSNPN, CDR2 SVGIG (reference sequence). The CDR3 DNA is TGTGCCTGGAGTCAAGATACGCAGTATTTT. Translated, it gives CAWSQDTQYF.

The chain recombines TRBV29-1 with TRBJ2-1; 10 bases line up with TRBD2. Germline V gene data show CDR1 as SQVTM and CDR2 as ANQGSEA. CDR3 length equals 13 residues. After removal of 3 bases from V and 8 bases from J, the junction contained 4 bases not matched to a gene. The CDR3 DNA reads as TGCAGCGTTGATCCTAGCGGGGGAGATGAGCAGTTCTTC. Encoded protein: CSVDPSGGDEQFF.

The chain employs TRBV7-9 and TRBJ1-1; D possibly corresponds to TRBD1 (6 bases). Germline loops: CDR1 SEHNR, CDR2 FQNEAQ (reference sequence). The CDR3 totals 12 residues. Trimming cost V 5 bases and J 8 bases, with 12 bases left between them. CDR3 bases: TGTGCCAGCAGCCGGGGGCCGGGAGAAGCTTTCTTT. It encodes CASSRGPGEAFF.

The chain joins TRBV18 to TRBJ1-2, with D possibly TRBD1 on 6 matching bases. Per germline, CDR1 KGHSH and CDR2 LQKENI. V dropped 4 bases and J dropped 7 bases, with 22 bases sitting between them. This CDR3 has 16 residues. In DNA, the CDR3 is TGTGCCAGCTCACGTGTGGGGGGCGCCGAGGGTCCTGGCTACACCTTC. Protein sequence: CASSRVGGAEGPGYTF. Full variable domain (outside the CDR3, taken from reference TRBV18 and TRBJ1-2): NAGVMQNPRHLVRRRGQEARLRCSPMKGHSHVYWYRQLPEEGLKFMVYLQKENIIDESGMPKERFSAEFPKEGPSILRIQQVVRGDSAAYFCASSRVGGAEGPGYTFGSGTRLTVV.

This chain connects TRBV18 to TRBJ2-1, with 13 bases fitting TRBD2. This CDR3 contains 15 residues. The J segment lost 5 bases and the V segment lost 6 bases, leaving 4 bases of the junction unmatched. The V gene's germline CDR1 is KGHSH and CDR2 LQKENI. The CDR3 is CASSPGLAGDNEQFF. CDR3 DNA sequence: TGTGCCAGCTCGCCCGGACTAGCGGGGGACAATGAGCAGTTCTTC.

The V gene is TRBV18, the J gene TRBJ1-2; 7 nucleotides agree with TRBD1. V gave up 5 bases and J gave up 6 bases; unmatched junction bases: 12. CDR1 is KGHSH and CDR2 is LQKENI in the germline V gene. CDR3 length: 15 residues. The chain's CDR3 is CASSKDLGQSHGYTF. The CDR3 DNA reads as TGTGCCAGCTCAAAAGACCTGGGACAGTCCCATGGCTACACCTTC.

Here the CDR3 DNA reads TGCGCCAGCAGCTTGGGGGCAGGCCTCTCCTACGAGCAGTACTTC. Protein product: CASSLGAGLSYEQYF. This sequence joins TRBV5-1 and TRBJ2-7; D is ambiguous. CDR1 is SGHRS, CDR2 YFSETQ, per germline. V was trimmed by 0 bases and J by 0 bases, leaving 10 bases between them. The CDR3 has 15 amino acids.

V usage is TRBV23-1 and J usage is TRBJ2-3; no clear D. TRBV23-1 is an open reading frame, and its role is uncertain. This CDR3 has 16 residues. The V and J ends lost 6 bases and 0 bases respectively, with 16 bases between them. In DNA, the CDR3 is TGCGCCAGCAGCCGACCCCGGAAGTCTAGCACAGATACGCAGTATTTT. Its translation is CASSRPRKSSTDTQYF.

This clone was counted once. The chain couples TRBV4-3 to TRBJ2-2; 9 nucleotides agree with TRBD1. The CDR3 runs 16 residues. Germline lookup yields CDR1 LGHNA and CDR2 YSLEER. Trimming at V came to 1 base and at J to 6 bases, leaving 6 bases not matched to a gene. The CDR3 DNA follows: TGCGCCAGCAGCCAAGGAGGGACAGGGTCTCCCGGGGAGCTGTTTTTT. Amino acid sequence: CASSQGGTGSPGELFF.

V and J are TRBV7-6 and TRBJ2-6; D might be TRBD2 (6 bases). There are 15 residues in the CDR3. Trimming pared 5 bases from V and 1 base from J, leaving 9 bases between. The germline V gene encodes CDR1 SGHVS and CDR2 FNYEAQ. The CDR3 loop reads CASSPAGSGANVLTF. CDR3 bases: TGTGCCAGCAGCCCGGCGGGGTCTGGGGCCAACGTCCTGACTTTC. Looking up the rest from reference TRBV7-6 and TRBJ2-6 gives the full variable domain: GAGVSQSPRYKVTKRGQDVALRCDPISGHVSLYWYRQALGQGPEFLTYFNYEAQQDKSGLPNDRFSAERPEGSISTLTIQRTEQRDSAMYRCASSPAGSGANVLTFGAGSRLTVL.

The V call is TRBV27, the J call TRBJ2-5, with a tentative D call TRBD2 (6 bases). Trimming left V 5 bases short and J 3 bases short, with 13 bases between. Germline CDR1 MNHEY, CDR2 SMNVEV (reference sequence). This CDR3 contains 14 residues. In DNA form, the CDR3 reads TGTGCCAGCAGTCCCGGGACTCGCAAAGAGACCCAGTACTTC. This codes for CASSPGTRKETQYF.